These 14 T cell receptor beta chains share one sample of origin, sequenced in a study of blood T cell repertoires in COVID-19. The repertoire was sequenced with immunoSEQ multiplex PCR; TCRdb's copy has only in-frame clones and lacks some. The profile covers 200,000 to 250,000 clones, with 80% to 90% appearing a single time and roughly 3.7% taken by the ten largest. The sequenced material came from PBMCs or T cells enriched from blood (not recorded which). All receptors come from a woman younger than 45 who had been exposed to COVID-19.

CDR3 sequence: CASSVQGSEQYF. CDR3 nucleotide sequence: TGTGCCAGCAGTGTTCAGGGGAGCGAGCAGTACTTC. This chain joins TRBV28 and TRBJ2-7, with TRBD1 as a possible D gene (6 bases). The CDR3 runs 12 residues. The germline gives CDR1 MDHEN, CDR2 SYDVKM. V was shortened by 5 bases and J by 6 bases, with 11 bases between the two germline ends.

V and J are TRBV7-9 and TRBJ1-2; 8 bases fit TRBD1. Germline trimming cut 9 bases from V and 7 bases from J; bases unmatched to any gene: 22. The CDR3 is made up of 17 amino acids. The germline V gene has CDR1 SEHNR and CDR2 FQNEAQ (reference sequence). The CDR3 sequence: CASHSMTGQVKARGYTF. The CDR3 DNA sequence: TGTGCCAGTCACTCCATGACGGGACAGGTAAAGGCGCGTGGCTACACCTTC.

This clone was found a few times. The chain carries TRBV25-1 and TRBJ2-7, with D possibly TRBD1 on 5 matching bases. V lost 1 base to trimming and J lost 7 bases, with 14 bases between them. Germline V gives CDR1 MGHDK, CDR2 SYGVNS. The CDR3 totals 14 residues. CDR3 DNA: TGTGCCAGCAGTGAATGGAAGGGGAATAAGGAGCAGTACTTC. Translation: CASSEWKGNKEQYF.

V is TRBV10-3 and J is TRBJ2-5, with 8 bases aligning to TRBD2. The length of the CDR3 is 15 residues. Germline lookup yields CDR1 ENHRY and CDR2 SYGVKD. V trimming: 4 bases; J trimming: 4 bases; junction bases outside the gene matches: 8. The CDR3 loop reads CAISGLAGAGETQYF. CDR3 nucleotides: TGTGCCATCAGTGGGCTAGCGGGCGCGGGAGAGACCCAGTACTTC.

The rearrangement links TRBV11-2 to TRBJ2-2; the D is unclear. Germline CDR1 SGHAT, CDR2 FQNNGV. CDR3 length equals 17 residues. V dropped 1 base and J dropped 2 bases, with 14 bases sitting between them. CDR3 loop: CASSLAVYQINTGELFF. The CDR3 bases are TGTGCCAGCAGCTTAGCGGTTTACCAAATAAACACCGGGGAGCTGTTTTTT.

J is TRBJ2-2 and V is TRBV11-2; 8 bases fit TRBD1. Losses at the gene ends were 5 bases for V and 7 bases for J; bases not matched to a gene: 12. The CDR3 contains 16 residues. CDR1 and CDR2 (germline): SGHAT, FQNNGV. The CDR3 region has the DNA TGTGCCAGCAGCCGCCCCCCGACAGGGGTTAACGGGGAGCTGTTTTTT. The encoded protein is CASSRPPTGVNGELFF. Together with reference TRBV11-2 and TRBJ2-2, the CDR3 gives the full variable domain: EAGVAQSPRYKIIEKRQSVAFWCNPISGHATLYWYQQILGQGPKLLIQFQNNGVVDDSQLPKDRFSAERLKGVDSTLKIQPAKLEDSAVYLCASSRPPTGVNGELFFGEGSRLTVL.

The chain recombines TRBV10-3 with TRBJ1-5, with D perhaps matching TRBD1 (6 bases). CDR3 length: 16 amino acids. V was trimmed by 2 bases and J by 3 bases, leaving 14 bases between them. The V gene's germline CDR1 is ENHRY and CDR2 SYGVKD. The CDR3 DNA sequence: TGTGCCATCAGTGAGCCACGACAGGCTAACAATCAGCCCCAGCATTTT. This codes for CAISEPRQANNQPQHF.

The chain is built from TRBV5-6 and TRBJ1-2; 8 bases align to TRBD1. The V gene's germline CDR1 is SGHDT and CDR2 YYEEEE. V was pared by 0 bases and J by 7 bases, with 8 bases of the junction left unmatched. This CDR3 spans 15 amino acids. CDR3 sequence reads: CASSLDRDRRGGYTF. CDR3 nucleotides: TGTGCCAGCAGCTTGGATAGGGACAGGAGAGGTGGCTACACCTTC.

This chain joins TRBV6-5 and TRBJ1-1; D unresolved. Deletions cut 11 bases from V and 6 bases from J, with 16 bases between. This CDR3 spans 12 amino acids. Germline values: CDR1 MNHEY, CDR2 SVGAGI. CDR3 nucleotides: TGTGCCGTAGCCTTGGGAGGCGCTGAAGCTTTCTTT. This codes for CAVALGGAEAFF.

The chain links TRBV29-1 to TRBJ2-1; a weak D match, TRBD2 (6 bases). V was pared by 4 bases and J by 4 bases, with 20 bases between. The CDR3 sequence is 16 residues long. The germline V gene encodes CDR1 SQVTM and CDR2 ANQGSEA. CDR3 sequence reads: CSVGSVVWGVYNEQFF. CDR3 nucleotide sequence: TGCAGCGTTGGAAGCGTCGTCTGGGGGGTTTACAATGAGCAGTTCTTC.

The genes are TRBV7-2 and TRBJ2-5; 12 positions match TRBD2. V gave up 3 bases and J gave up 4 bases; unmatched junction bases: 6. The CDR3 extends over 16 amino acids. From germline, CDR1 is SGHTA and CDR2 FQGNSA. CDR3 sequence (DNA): TGTGCCAGCAGCTTGACTAGCGGGAGCATCAGAGAGACCCAGTACTTC. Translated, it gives CASSLTSGSIRETQYF.

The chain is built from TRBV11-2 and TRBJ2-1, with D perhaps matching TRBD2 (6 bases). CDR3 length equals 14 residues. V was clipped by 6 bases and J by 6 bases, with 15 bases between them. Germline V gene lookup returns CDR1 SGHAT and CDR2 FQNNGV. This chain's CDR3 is CASSRVLTSNEQFF. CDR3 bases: TGTGCCAGCAGTCGGGTTTTGACTAGCAATGAGCAGTTCTTC.

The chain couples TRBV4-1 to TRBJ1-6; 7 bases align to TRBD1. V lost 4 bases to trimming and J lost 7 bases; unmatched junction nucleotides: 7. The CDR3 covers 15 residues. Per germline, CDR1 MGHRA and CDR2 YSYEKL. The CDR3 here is CASSRDGTANSPLHF. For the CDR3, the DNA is TGCGCCAGCAGCCGGGACGGGACAGCCAATTCACCCCTCCACTTT.

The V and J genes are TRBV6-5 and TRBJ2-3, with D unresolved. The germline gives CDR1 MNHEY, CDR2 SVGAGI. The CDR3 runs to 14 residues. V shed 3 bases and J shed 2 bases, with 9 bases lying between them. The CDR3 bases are TGTGCCAGCAGTTATTACTCCGACACAGATACGCAGTATTTT. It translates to CASSYYSDTDTQYF.